The T cell receptor beta chain described here comes from a study of blood T cells in healthy people across ages. Study outcomes and limitations: Estimates of diversity drawn from one million T cells were considered underestimates.

The CDR3 totals 14 residues. The V end was cut by 3 bases, the J end by 0 bases, with 9 bases between. CDR1 KGHSH and CDR2 LQKENI come from the germline V gene. The second PCR ran about 7 to 12 cycles with a sample-barcoded 5' primer and J-beta primers. TCRdb passed the 5' RACE reads through MiXCR, listing each CDR3 protein once. This sample has almost 1 million distinct CDR3 sequences; roughly half occur once, and the top ten carry over 20%. Concerning this clonotype: Antigen specificity is unknown.

The source material was blood. The V and J genes are TRBV18 and TRBJ2-7, with D possibly matching TRBD2 (5 bases). The TCR was taken from a woman between 55 and 75 years old in good health. CDR3 coding DNA: TGTGCCAGCTCACCGGACTGGCTCTCCTACGAGCAGTACTTC. Amino acids: CASSPDWLSYEQYF. Based on the CDR3 plus reference TRBV18 and TRBJ2-7, the full variable domain is NAGVMQNPRHLVRRRGQEARLRCSPMKGHSHVYWYRQLPEEGLKFMVYLQKENIIDESGMPKERFSAEFPKEGPSILRIQQVVRGDSAAYFCASSPDWLSYEQYFGPGTRLTVT.